The 26 T cell receptor beta chains listed next were all sequenced from one sample in a study of identical twins. TCRdb called the 5' RACE reads again in MiXCR, with one record for every CDR3 protein. This sample has some 630,000 distinct CDR3 sequences, with 7.1% found just once. These data were likewise used in another study, on yellow fever vaccine responses in identical twins.

Sequenced sample: PBMCs. The source of these receptors is a woman aged 18-29 years in good health.

This clonotype appeared a few times. The CDR3 region has the DNA TGTGCCAGCAGCTTAGCTCCGCCGGACAGGGAGGACACCGGGGAGCTGTTTTTT. It encodes CASSLAPPDREDTGELFF. The gene calls are TRBV7-8 and TRBJ2-2, with 8 bases fitting TRBD1. CDR1 is SGHVS and CDR2 is FQNEAQ in the germline V gene. This CDR3 region has 18 residues. V shed 0 bases and J 3 bases; nucleotides not matched to a gene: 9.

This clonotype was counted at least ten times. The chain links TRBV6-1 to TRBJ1-6, with 10 bases lining up with TRBD1. The CDR3 length is 16 residues. J was trimmed by 9 bases and V by 6 bases; bases with no gene match: 11. Germline V CDR1 and CDR2: MNHNS, SASEGT. For the CDR3, the DNA is TGTGCCAGCAGAGAAAGACAGGGGGCAAGTCGTTCACCCCTCCACTTT. Residues: CASRERQGASRSPLHF.

J is TRBJ2-7 and V is TRBV10-3, with D perhaps TRBD1 (6 bases). CDR3 length: 16 amino acids. From germline, CDR1 is ENHRY and CDR2 SYGVKD. V lost 2 bases to trimming and J lost 2 bases, with 16 bases between them. The CDR3 region is CAISEGSGRGPYEQYV. The CDR3 DNA reads as TGTGCCATCAGTGAGGGGTCGGGCAGGGGCCCCTACGAGCAGTACGTC.

This sequence joins TRBV5-1 and TRBJ2-7; TRBD1 agrees at 11 bases. V trimming: 2 bases; J trimming: 6 bases; junction bases outside the gene matches: 7. The V gene's germline CDR1 is SGHRS and CDR2 YFSETQ. There are 15 residues in the CDR3. For the CDR3, the DNA is TGCGCCAGCAGCTTCACGGGACAGGGGGGCGGCGAGCAGTACTTC. It translates to CASSFTGQGGGEQYF.

This clonotype was found many times. The chain employs TRBV11-2 and TRBJ1-2; 8 nucleotides align to TRBD1. CDR3 size: 15 residues. The germline CDR1 and CDR2 sequences are SGHAT and FQNNGV. Trimming at V came to 4 bases and at J to 6 bases, leaving 10 bases not matched to a gene. In DNA, the CDR3 is TGTGCCAGCAGCTCAAGGACAGGGAAAGCTCATGGCTACACCTTC. Its protein is CASSSRTGKAHGYTF. Full variable domain (missing parts from reference TRBV11-2 and TRBJ1-2): EAGVAQSPRYKIIEKRQSVAFWCNPISGHATLYWYQQILGQGPKLLIQFQNNGVVDDSQLPKDRFSAERLKGVDSTLKIQPAKLEDSAVYLCASSSRTGKAHGYTFGSGTRLTVV.

This clonotype appeared a few times. The chain recombines TRBV20-1 with TRBJ2-7, with TRBD2 matching 11 bases. CDR1 DFQATT and CDR2 SNEGSKA come from the germline V gene (reference sequence). CDR3 length: 13 residues. After removal of 5 bases from V and 3 bases from J, the junction contained 3 bases not matched to a gene. The CDR3 here is CSARSGRGYEQYF. CDR3 DNA: TGCAGTGCTCGTAGCGGGAGGGGCTACGAGCAGTACTTC.

This sequence joins TRBV10-3 and TRBJ1-1; unclear D gene. The CDR3 length is 12 residues. Looked up from germline, CDR1 is ENHRY and CDR2 is SYGVKD. V lost 3 bases and J lost 6, with 8 bases in between. The CDR3: CAISDMSPEAFF. Here the CDR3 DNA reads TGTGCCATCAGTGATATGAGTCCTGAAGCTTTCTTT.

V and J are TRBV7-8 and TRBJ2-3; 7 positions agree with TRBD2. The CDR3 loop spans 16 amino acids. V was clipped by 0 bases and J by 2 bases; unmatched bases: 5. The germline V gene encodes CDR1 SGHVS and CDR2 FQNEAQ. CDR3 nucleotides: TGTGCCAGCAGCTTAGCTGGCGGGAGTTACACAGATACGCAGTATTTT. It codes for CASSLAGGSYTDTQYF.

A note on this clonotype: The junction shows a germline mismatch at one end, possibly a read error. The chain is built from TRBV5-1 and TRBJ1-1, with D maybe TRBD1 (5 bases). This CDR3 spans 16 amino acids. Germline V gene lookup returns CDR1 SGHRS and CDR2 YFSETQ. CDR3 amino acids: CASSYGGGTLKTEAFF. The CDR3 DNA follows: TGCGCCAGCAGCTATGGGGGGGGGACCCTGAAGACTGAAGCTTTCTTT.

This clonotype has a handful of counts. The rearrangement joins TRBV5-1 to TRBJ2-1, with a possible D match to TRBD2 (7 bases). Germline V gene sequence: CDR1 SGHRS, CDR2 YFSETQ. V shed 0 bases and J shed 7 bases, with 14 bases lying between them. The CDR3 extends over 15 amino acids. This CDR3 reads CASSLVAGAWNEQFF. The CDR3 bases are TGCGCCAGCAGCTTGGTGGCGGGGGCCTGGAATGAGCAGTTCTTC. Full variable domain (missing parts from reference TRBV5-1 and TRBJ2-1): KAGVTQTPRYLIKTRGQQVTLSCSPISGHRSVSWYQQTPGQGLQFLFEYFSETQRNKGNFPGRFSGRQFSNSRSEMNVSTLELGDSALYLCASSLVAGAWNEQFFGPGTRLTVL.

The chain joins TRBV27 to TRBJ2-1, with 10 bases identical to TRBD2. CDR3 length: 15 residues. CDR1 MNHEY and CDR2 SMNVEV come from the germline V gene (reference sequence). The J segment lost 3 bases and the V segment lost 5 bases, leaving 4 bases of the junction unmatched. The DNA of the CDR3 is TGTGCCAGCAGTGTTAGCGGGGGGCACTACAATGAGCAGTTCTTC. Amino acid sequence: CASSVSGGHYNEQFF.

Ten or more counts support this clonotype. The chain employs TRBV7-6 and TRBJ1-2; TRBD1 matches 8 bases. The CDR3 runs 16 residues. Germline CDR1 reads SGHVS; CDR2 reads FNYEAQ. V shed 1 base, J shed 4 bases, and the junction held 8 bases outside the gene matches. CDR3 DNA: TGTGCCAGCAGCTTAGGGTACGGACAGGGATTCTATGGCTACACCTTC. Protein sequence: CASSLGYGQGFYGYTF.

This clonotype was detected ten times or more. The chain couples TRBV12-3 or TRBV12-4 to TRBJ1-1; D remains unclear. V lost 2 bases and J 4 bases, leaving 11 bases between the germline ends. The CDR3 totals 14 residues. CDR3 bases: TGTGCCAGCAGTTTAAACCGAGGCCTCACTGAAGCTTTCTTT. Protein product: CASSLNRGLTEAFF.

This clonotype was detected a few times. The V call is TRBV10-2, the J call TRBJ2-5; D gene uncertain. The CDR3 contains 13 residues. Deletions cut 4 bases from V and 5 bases from J, with 11 bases between. Germline loops: CDR1 WSHSY, CDR2 SAAADI. In DNA, the CDR3 is TGCGCCAGCAGTGGCCCCAGGCGGGAGACCCAGTACTTC. It codes for CASSGPRRETQYF.

This clonotype was seen more than once but under ten times. The chain has TRBV10-3 and TRBJ1-2; no firm D call. The ends were cut back, 2 bases at V and 6 bases at J, with 7 bases in the middle. Looked up from germline, CDR1 is ENHRY and CDR2 is SYGVKD. This CDR3 is 12 amino acids long. CDR3 nucleotide sequence: TGTGCCATCAGTGAGGACGGAGATGGCTACACCTTC. It yields the protein CAISEDGDGYTF.

This clonotype was recorded at least ten times. V and J are TRBV5-1 and TRBJ1-1; D remains unclear. V lost 4 bases and J lost 3, with 16 bases in between. Germline lookup yields CDR1 SGHRS and CDR2 YFSETQ. The CDR3 runs 15 residues. CDR3 region: CASSRDVRRDTEAFF. In DNA, the CDR3 is TGCGCCAGCAGCCGTGATGTGCGAAGGGACACTGAAGCTTTCTTT.

The V gene is TRBV5-1, the J gene TRBJ1-1; D not resolved. V lost 0 bases and J 2 bases, leaving 5 bases between the germline ends. CDR1 is SGHRS and CDR2 is YFSETQ in the germline V gene. This CDR3 has 13 residues. The CDR3 sequence: CASSLVDNTEAFF. In DNA form, the CDR3 reads TGCGCCAGCAGCTTGGTGGATAACACTGAAGCTTTCTTT.

This clonotype was observed at least ten times. The chain recombines TRBV4-1 with TRBJ2-1; D uncertain. The CDR3 totals 12 residues. V was trimmed by 3 bases and J by 7 bases, leaving 7 bases between them. Germline V gene lookup returns CDR1 MGHRA and CDR2 YSYEKL. This chain's CDR3 is CASSHLRNEQFF. The DNA for the CDR3 is TGCGCCAGCAGCCACTTGAGGAATGAGCAGTTCTTC.

This clonotype has a count of ten or more. This chain connects TRBV7-6 to TRBJ2-3; 10 nucleotides match TRBD2. V dropped 5 bases and J dropped 5; count of bases not matched to a gene: 7. The CDR3 has 15 amino acids. The germline V gene encodes CDR1 SGHVS and CDR2 FNYEAQ. CDR3 bases: TGTGCCAGCAGCCAACAGCGGGGGGGCGGAGATACGCAGTATTTT. Protein sequence: CASSQQRGGGDTQYF.

This clonotype has at least ten counts. The rearrangement uses TRBV20-1 and TRBJ2-3; 9 nucleotides line up with TRBD2. With 3 bases clipped from V and 3 bases from J, the junction kept 4 bases outside the gene matches. Germline CDR1 DFQATT, CDR2 SNEGSKA (reference sequence). The CDR3 extends over 14 amino acids. The CDR3 protein is CSASHAGGTDTQYF. The DNA for the CDR3 is TGCAGTGCTAGCCATGCGGGAGGGACAGATACGCAGTATTTT.

This clonotype was seen ten or more times. The CDR3 reads CSPRGGYTF. DNA of the CDR3: TGCAGTCCCCGGGGGGGCTACACCTTC. V is TRBV20-1 and J is TRBJ1-2; possibly TRBD1 for D (5 bases). The CDR3 is made up of 9 amino acids. V was pared by 8 bases and J by 8 bases, with 9 bases between. Germline CDR1 is DFQATT and CDR2 is SNEGSKA (reference sequence).

The V call is TRBV5-5, the J call TRBJ2-5; the match to TRBD1 covers 7 bases. Germline trimming cut 0 bases from V and 1 base from J; bases unmatched to any gene: 6. The germline gives CDR1 SGHKS, CDR2 YYEKEE (reference sequence). The CDR3 spans 16 residues. The CDR3 DNA follows: TGTGCCAGCAGCTTGGGAACAGGGGTTACCCAAGAGACCCAGTACTTC. Translation gives CASSLGTGVTQETQYF. The variable domain in full, completed from reference TRBV5-5 and TRBJ2-5, reads DAGVTQSPTHLIKTRGQQVTLRCSPISGHKSVSWYQQVLGQGPQFIFQYYEKEERGRGNFPDRFSARQFPNYSSELNVNALLLGDSALYLCASSLGTGVTQETQYFGPGTRLLVL.

This clonotype appeared many times. The J gene is TRBJ2-3, the V gene TRBV12-3 or TRBV12-4, with D perhaps being TRBD1 or TRBD2 (5 bases each). There are 13 residues in the CDR3. V lost 2 bases and J lost 7, with 10 bases in between. CDR3 in DNA: TGTGCCAGCAGTTTATTCGGGGCCCATACGCAGTATTTT. It yields the protein CASSLFGAHTQYF.

The V gene is TRBV5-1, the J gene TRBJ1-1; D not certain. The CDR3 runs 15 residues. Trimming removed 1 base from V and 3 bases from J, with 13 bases in between. Germline CDR1 SGHRS, CDR2 YFSETQ. CDR3 in amino acids: CASSLNPRADTEAFF. CDR3 nucleotide sequence: TGCGCCAGCAGCTTGAATCCTCGGGCGGACACTGAAGCTTTCTTT. The whole variable domain, remainder taken from reference TRBV5-1 and TRBJ1-1, is KAGVTQTPRYLIKTRGQQVTLSCSPISGHRSVSWYQQTPGQGLQFLFEYFSETQRNKGNFPGRFSGRQFSNSRSEMNVSTLELGDSALYLCASSLNPRADTEAFFGQGTRLTVV.

V and J are TRBV3-1 and TRBJ2-1, with D tentatively TRBD1 (5 bases). V was cut by 10 bases and J by 7 bases, with 29 bases left in between. CDR3 length: 17 amino acids. Germline CDR1 and CDR2: LGHDT and YNNKEL (reference sequence). The CDR3 loop is CATSQDVVSQGTNEQFF. CDR3 coding DNA: TGTGCCACCTCCCAAGATGTGGTTTCCCAGGGAACGAATGAGCAGTTCTTC.

This clonotype was observed a few times. The chain is built from TRBV27 and TRBJ2-3; 7 bases map to TRBD2. V shed 4 bases, J shed 1 base, and the junction held 8 bases outside the gene matches. Germline V lookup: CDR1 MNHEY, CDR2 SMNVEV (reference sequence). The CDR3 length is 16 residues. As DNA, the CDR3 is TGTGCCAGCAGTTACGGACCCACTAGCGGCACAGATACGCAGTATTTT. Protein: CASSYGPTSGTDTQYF.